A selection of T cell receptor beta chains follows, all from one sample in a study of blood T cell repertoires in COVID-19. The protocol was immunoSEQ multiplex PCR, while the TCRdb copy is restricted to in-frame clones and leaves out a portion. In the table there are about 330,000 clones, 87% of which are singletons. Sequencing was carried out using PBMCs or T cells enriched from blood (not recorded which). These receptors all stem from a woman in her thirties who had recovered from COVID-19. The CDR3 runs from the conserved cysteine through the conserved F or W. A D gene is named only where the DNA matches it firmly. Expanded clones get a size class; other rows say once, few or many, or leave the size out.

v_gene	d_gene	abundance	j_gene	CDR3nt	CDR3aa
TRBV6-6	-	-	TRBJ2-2	TGTGCCAGCAGGACTTTTGCGAACACCGGGGAGCTGTTTTTT	CASRTFANTGELFF
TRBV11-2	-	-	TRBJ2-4	TGTGCCAGCAGCTTAGAGCAGTCTCAGTACTTC	CASSLEQSQYF
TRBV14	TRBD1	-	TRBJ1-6	TGTGCCAGCAGCCAAGCAGGGGGCTCTTCACCCCTCCACTTT	CASSQAGGSSPLHF
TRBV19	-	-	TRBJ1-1	TGTGCCACCTCCGGGACATTGAACACTGAAGCTTTCTTT	CATSGTLNTEAFF
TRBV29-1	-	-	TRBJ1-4	TGCAGCGTTGAAGATACGAGAACCCTTAATGAAAAACTGTTTTTT	CSVEDTRTLNEKLFF
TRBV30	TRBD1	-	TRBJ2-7	TGTGCCTGGAGTAACAGGGGATCAATCTACGAGCAGTACTTC	CAWSNRGSIYEQYF
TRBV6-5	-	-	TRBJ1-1	TGTGCCAGCAGGTCGACAGATGAAGCTTTCTTT	CASRSTDEAFF
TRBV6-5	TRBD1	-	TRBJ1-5	TGTGCCAGCAATCCCGTAGGGACAGCTCATCAGCCCCAGCATTTT	CASNPVGTAHQPQHF
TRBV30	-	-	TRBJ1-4	TGTGCCTGGAGCGGAGGACGGCCTGAAAAACTGTTTTTT	CAWSGGRPEKLFF
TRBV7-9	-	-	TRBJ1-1	TGTGCCAGCAGCTTAGGCGGCAGATCTGAAGCTTTCTTT	CASSLGGRSEAFF
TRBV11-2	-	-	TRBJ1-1	TGTGCCAGCAGCTTGGCGGACACCTTAGGCACTGAAGCTTTCTTT	CASSLADTLGTEAFF
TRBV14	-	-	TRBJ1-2	TGTGCCAGCAGCCCCCCCCAGGGCAACTATGGCTACACCTTC	CASSPPQGNYGYTF
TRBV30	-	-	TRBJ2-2	TGTGCCTGGAGGGGGCAGCTACAGACCGGGGAGCTGTTTTTT	CAWRGQLQTGELFF
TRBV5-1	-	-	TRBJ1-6	TGCGCCAGCAGCTTGATTACACAGAATTCACCCCTCCACTTT	CASSLITQNSPLHF
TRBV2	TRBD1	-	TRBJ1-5	TGTGCCAGCAGTGGGGACAGGGTGGGCAGCAATCAGCCCCAGCATTTT	CASSGDRVGSNQPQHF
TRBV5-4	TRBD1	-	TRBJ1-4	TGTGCCAGCAGCCCCCCGGGACAGGGGAATGAAAAACTGTTTTTT	CASSPPGQGNEKLFF
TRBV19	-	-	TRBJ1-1	TGTGCCAGTAGTATCAAACTCATGAACACTGAAGCTTTCTTT	CASSIKLMNTEAFF
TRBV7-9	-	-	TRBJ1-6	TGTGCCAGCCGCCAGGACTATAATTCACCCCTCCACTTT	CASRQDYNSPLHF
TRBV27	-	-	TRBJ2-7	TGTGCCAGCAGTTCTTTCAGGGGGGACTCCTACGAGCAGTACTTC	CASSSFRGDSYEQYF
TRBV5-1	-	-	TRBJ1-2	TGCGCCAGCAGCAGCCACAGGGAAGGCCATGGCTACACCTTC	CASSSHREGHGYTF
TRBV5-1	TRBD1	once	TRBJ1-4	TGCGCCAGCAGCCGGAACAGGGGGGCTAATGAAAAACTGTTTTTT	CASSRNRGANEKLFF
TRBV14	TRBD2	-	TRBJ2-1	TGTGCCAGCAGCCAAGACCTAGCGGGGGGATACAATGAGCAGTTCTTC	CASSQDLAGGYNEQFF
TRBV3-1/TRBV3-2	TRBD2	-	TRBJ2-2	TGTGCCAGCAGCCAAGACCTAGCGGGGTACACCGGGGAGCTGTTTTTT	CASSQDLAGYTGELFF
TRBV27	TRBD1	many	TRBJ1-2	TGTGCCAGCAGTCCGACAGGGCCCTATGGCTACACCTTC	CASSPTGPYGYTF
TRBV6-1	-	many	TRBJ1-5	TGTGCCAGCAGTGGTGGTCTTAGGTCAGGGCCTCTTGGGCCCCAGCATTTT	CASSGGLRSGPLGPQHF